These 30 T cell receptor beta chains share one sample of origin, sequenced in a study of lymphopenia after photon versus proton radiotherapy. The data were produced by immunoSEQ multiplex PCR, yet TCRdb's version contains in-frame clones alone and is incomplete. This sample has about 40,000 clones, with just over 85% found just once. The material sequenced was peripheral blood, taken from a patient treated with proton-based radiotherapy. Source of these receptors: a woman in her 70s with pancreatic cancer. Some clones in this sample may be carry-over from other donors' samples.

The chain is built from TRBV10-2 and TRBJ2-2; the D gene is possibly TRBD1 (5 bases). Germline CDR1 is WSHSY and CDR2 is SAAADI. The CDR3 runs 13 residues. Trimming cost V 7 bases and J 5 bases, with 11 bases left between them. The CDR3 here is CASKTGATGELFF. For the CDR3, the DNA is TGCGCCAGCAAAACTGGGGCGACCGGGGAGCTGTTTTTT.

The chain links TRBV4-1 to TRBJ2-4; 8 bases align to TRBD1. Germline V gene sequence: CDR1 MGHRA, CDR2 YSYEKL. The CDR3 has 14 amino acids. V was pared by 4 bases and J by 6 bases, with 5 bases of the junction left unmatched. CDR3 loop: CASSRSGQGNIQYF. The CDR3 DNA is TGCGCCAGCAGCCGCTCCGGACAGGGAAACATTCAGTACTTC.

The V gene is TRBV29-1, the J gene TRBJ1-2; 12 positions match TRBD1. This CDR3 contains 16 residues. J was trimmed by 6 bases and V by 6 bases; bases with no gene match: 14. From germline, CDR1 is SQVTM and CDR2 ANQGSEA. DNA for the CDR3: TGCAGCGTCACGGGGGGACAGGGGGCCTTGAAGGATGGCTACACCTTC. This translates into CSVTGGQGALKDGYTF.

There are a few counts of this clone. This chain connects TRBV30 to TRBJ2-5, with TRBD2 matching over 10 bases. There are 15 residues in the CDR3. V dropped 5 bases and J dropped 2; count of bases not matched to a gene: 8. Germline-derived CDR1 and CDR2 are GTSNPN and SVGIG (reference sequence). CDR3: CAWAPGLARQETQYF. The CDR3 coding sequence is TGTGCCTGGGCTCCGGGACTAGCGCGTCAAGAGACCCAGTACTTC.

J is TRBJ1-5 and V is TRBV18; possible D gene TRBD1, 5 bases. Looked up from germline, CDR1 is KGHSH and CDR2 is LQKENI. CDR3 length: 14 residues. V lost 2 bases, J lost 6 bases, and 11 bases lay in between. CDR3 amino acids: CASSPSGQGQPQHF. In nucleotides, the CDR3 is TGTGCCAGCTCACCATCAGGTCAGGGTCAGCCCCAGCATTTT.

The chain links TRBV5-4 to TRBJ2-3; no clear D. Trimming pared 4 bases from V and 2 bases from J, leaving 5 bases between. CDR3 size: 12 residues. The germline CDR1 and CDR2 sequences are SGHNT and YYREEE (reference sequence). The CDR3 loop reads CASSRDTDTQYF. In DNA form, the CDR3 reads TGTGCCAGCAGCCGTGACACAGATACGCAGTATTTT.

The chain employs TRBV7-2 and TRBJ2-1, with TRBD2 matching over 8 bases. V lost 5 bases to trimming and J lost 7 bases; unmatched junction nucleotides: 10. The CDR3 is 15 amino acids. CDR1 SGHTA and CDR2 FQGNSA come from the germline V gene. This CDR3 is CASSPGVAGTNEQFF. The CDR3 DNA is TGTGCCAGCAGCCCCGGGGTAGCGGGAACGAATGAGCAGTTCTTC.

The chain joins TRBV30 to TRBJ2-2; D possibly matches TRBD1 or TRBD2 (5 bases each). The CDR3 is 15 amino acids. From germline, CDR1 is GTSNPN and CDR2 SVGIG (reference sequence). V shed 2 bases and J shed 3 bases, with 13 bases lying between them. The CDR3 sequence: CAWSLRDRDTGELFF. CDR3 sequence (DNA): TGTGCCTGGAGTCTCCGGGACCGCGACACCGGGGAGCTGTTTTTT.

The rearrangement links TRBV4-1 to TRBJ2-1; D gene uncertain. The CDR3 runs 14 residues. Trimming shortened V by 0 bases and J by 3 bases, and 6 bases separated the two germline ends. From germline, CDR1 is MGHRA and CDR2 YSYEKL. CDR3 sequence reads: CASSQESYYNEQFF. CDR3 nucleotide sequence: TGCGCCAGCAGCCAAGAATCCTACTACAATGAGCAGTTCTTC.

This clone was seen a handful of times. The chain combines TRBV6-1 with TRBJ1-5; D might be TRBD1 (6 bases). Germline V CDR1 and CDR2: MNHNS, SASEGT. The CDR3 length is 14 residues. V shed 2 bases and J shed 4 bases, with 9 bases lying between them. For the CDR3, the DNA is TGTGCCAGCAGTGAATGGGGGCAGAATCAGCCCCAGCATTTT. Its protein is CASSEWGQNQPQHF.

This chain links TRBV6-6 with TRBJ2-7; no definite D call. This CDR3 has 15 residues. V lost 5 bases to trimming and J lost 2 bases, with 16 bases between them. Germline loops: CDR1 MNHNY, CDR2 SVGAGI (reference sequence). CDR3 bases: TGTGCCAGCAGTAAGACCTACCCACAGACCTACGAGCAGTACTTC. Encoded protein: CASSKTYPQTYEQYF.

This clone was observed a single time. DNA of the CDR3: TGTGCCAGCAGTCTACCGGGACTAGGGCGAGAGACCCAGTACTTC. This gives the protein CASSLPGLGRETQYF. V and J are TRBV28 and TRBJ2-5; 8 bases align to TRBD2. CDR1 is MDHEN, CDR2 SYDVKM, per germline. The CDR3 is 15 residues long. Germline trimming cut 5 bases from V and 4 bases from J; bases unmatched to any gene: 9.

This clone is a singleton in its sample. This chain links TRBV25-1 with TRBJ2-5, with a weak D call TRBD1 (5 bases). The germline CDR1 and CDR2 sequences are MGHDK and SYGVNS. The ends were cut back, 2 bases at V and 0 bases at J, with 13 bases in the middle. This CDR3 has 16 residues. The CDR3 sequence is CASSEPQAVNQETQYF. Here the CDR3 DNA reads TGTGCCAGCAGTGAACCACAGGCGGTGAACCAAGAGACCCAGTACTTC.

The chain links TRBV7-8 to TRBJ2-5, with 10 bases aligning to TRBD2. Per germline, CDR1 SGHVS and CDR2 FQNEAQ. V lost 1 base, J lost 5 bases, and 13 bases stayed unmatched. The CDR3 sequence is 18 residues long. The CDR3 sequence: CASSLEDSGRSFGETQYF. The CDR3 coding sequence is TGTGCCAGCAGCTTAGAGGATAGCGGGAGGTCTTTTGGGGAGACCCAGTACTTC.

CDR3 residues: CASSLAPSNMNTEAFF. In nucleotides, the CDR3 is TGTGCCAGCAGCTTAGCGCCCAGCAACATGAACACTGAAGCTTTCTTT. The V and J genes are TRBV7-2 and TRBJ1-1; no reliable D call. Trimming removed 0 bases at V and 0 bases at J, with 11 bases between. Germline CDR1 reads SGHTA; CDR2 reads FQGNSA. The CDR3 is 16 amino acids.

The J gene is TRBJ1-1, the V gene TRBV6-5; D possibly corresponds to TRBD1 (6 bases). Germline lookup yields CDR1 MNHEY and CDR2 SVGAGI. Trimming shortened V by 8 bases and J by 4 bases, and 20 bases separated the two germline ends. The CDR3 is made up of 15 amino acids. The CDR3 DNA reads TGTGCCAGCCGTACTCCGGGGGGCGCGTCCACTGAAGCTTTCTTT. The encoded protein is CASRTPGGASTEAFF.

This chain joins TRBV19 and TRBJ2-5; 13 bases match TRBD2. Losses at the gene ends were 3 bases for V and 5 bases for J; bases not matched to a gene: 6. The CDR3 spans 16 residues. Looked up from germline, CDR1 is LNHDA and CDR2 is SQIVND (reference sequence). CDR3 DNA: TGTGCCAGTAGTATGGGACTAGCGGGACGAGGGGAGACCCAGTACTTC. It translates to CASSMGLAGRGETQYF.

V and J are TRBV9 and TRBJ2-1; D is perhaps TRBD1 (6 bases). V lost 4 bases, J lost 0 bases, and 11 bases lay in between. The CDR3 extends over 15 amino acids. Germline V lookup: CDR1 SGDLS, CDR2 YYNGEE. CDR3 sequence reads: CASSSGQISYNEQFF. Here the CDR3 DNA reads TGTGCCAGCAGCTCCGGACAGATCTCCTACAATGAGCAGTTCTTC. Full variable domain (remainder filled in from reference TRBV9 and TRBJ2-1): DSGVTQTPKHLITATGQRVTLRCSPRSGDLSVYWYQQSLDQGLQFLIQYYNGEERAKGNILERFSAQQFPDLHSELNLSSLELGDSALYFCASSSGQISYNEQFFGPGTRLTVL.

In nucleotides, the CDR3 is TGTGCCAGTGAGGTCCAGGCCCTGTCCTCTGGAAACACCATATATTTT. It specifies CASEVQALSSGNTIYF. V is TRBV19 and J is TRBJ1-3; D gene ambiguous. The germline gives CDR1 LNHDA, CDR2 SQIVND (reference sequence). Trimming removed 8 bases from V and 0 bases from J, with 17 bases in between. This CDR3 region has 16 residues.

The chain employs TRBV19 and TRBJ2-1; possible D gene TRBD1, 5 bases. The CDR3 is 13 residues long. The V gene lost 4 bases and the J gene lost 7 bases, with 11 bases spanning the gap. Germline values: CDR1 LNHDA, CDR2 SQIVND (reference sequence). The CDR3 coding sequence is TGTGCCAGTAGTAGCCGACAGAAGAATGAGCAGTTCTTC. Protein product: CASSSRQKNEQFF.

This rearrangement joins TRBV5-6 to TRBJ2-7, with 9 bases identical to TRBD1. The CDR3 has 16 residues. V lost 3 bases to trimming and J lost 9 bases; unmatched junction nucleotides: 16. Germline CDR1 reads SGHDT; CDR2 reads YYEEEE. The CDR3 is CASSSRRGQGGDGQYF. CDR3 in DNA: TGTGCCAGCAGCTCCCGTCGGGGACAGGGTGGAGATGGGCAGTACTTC.

The rearrangement joins TRBV19 to TRBJ2-7; D is perhaps TRBD1 (5 bases). Deletions cut 5 bases from V and 5 bases from J, with 10 bases between. This CDR3 region has 12 residues. CDR1 is LNHDA and CDR2 is SQIVND in the germline V gene (reference sequence). The CDR3: CASSGQGHEQYF. CDR3 sequence (DNA): TGTGCCAGTAGTGGCCAGGGCCACGAGCAGTACTTC.

CDR3 nucleotide sequence: TGCGCCAGTCGGGAGACTAGCGGGAGAAGGACAGATACGCAGTATTTT. Its translation is CASRETSGRRTDTQYF. The gene calls are TRBV10-2 and TRBJ2-3; 12 nucleotides match TRBD2. The CDR3 has 16 amino acids. Germline V lookup: CDR1 WSHSY, CDR2 SAAADI. The V and J ends lost 9 bases and 3 bases, in that order; junction bases with no gene match: 10.

The V call is TRBV7-2, the J call TRBJ1-6, with D uncertain. CDR3 length: 14 residues. V gave up 3 bases and J gave up 3 bases, with 6 bases separating them. The V gene's germline CDR1 is SGHTA and CDR2 FQGNSA. CDR3: CASSFLSYNSPLHF. The CDR3, as DNA: TGTGCCAGCAGCTTCCTTAGCTATAATTCACCCCTCCACTTT.

The chain combines TRBV5-6 with TRBJ2-3; 7 nucleotides align to TRBD2. Trimming removed 5 bases from V and 6 bases from J; junction bases left unmatched: 12. Germline V CDR1 and CDR2: SGHDT, YYEEEE. This CDR3 has 15 amino acids. Here the CDR3 reads CASRLLGLGGDTQYF. CDR3 coding DNA: TGTGCCAGCAGACTACTCGGACTAGGTGGGGATACGCAGTATTTT.

V is TRBV6-1 and J is TRBJ2-7; 8 nucleotides match TRBD2. V gave up 7 bases and J gave up 3 bases; unmatched junction bases: 5. The CDR3 consists of 13 residues. Germline V CDR1 and CDR2: MNHNS, SASEGT. The CDR3 here is CASKRETGYEQYF. The CDR3, as DNA: TGTGCCAGCAAGCGGGAGACCGGCTACGAGCAGTACTTC.

The gene calls are TRBV25-1 and TRBJ2-1, with D possibly matching TRBD2 (5 bases). This CDR3 contains 14 residues. Per germline, CDR1 MGHDK and CDR2 SYGVNS. V lost 7 bases, J lost 9 bases, and 19 bases lay in between. CDR3 loop: CASTEEGPLGEQFF. The CDR3 DNA sequence: TGTGCCAGCACCGAAGAGGGCCCCTTGGGTGAGCAGTTCTTC. Drawing the rest from reference TRBV25-1 and TRBJ2-1, the complete variable domain is EADIYQTPRYLVIGTGKKITLECSQTMGHDKMYWYQQDPGMELHLIHYSYGVNSTEKGDLSSESTVSRIRTEHFPLTLESARPSHTSQYLCASTEEGPLGEQFFGPGTRLTVL.

This chain connects TRBV2 to TRBJ2-2; D gene uncertain. V gave up 3 bases and J gave up 1 base, with 6 bases separating them. Germline loops: CDR1 SNHLY, CDR2 FYNNEI. The CDR3 consists of 14 residues. CDR3 coding DNA: TGTGCCAGCAGTGAGCAGGTGAACACCGGGGAGCTGTTTTTT. Translating it yields CASSEQVNTGELFF.

The genes are TRBV28 and TRBJ2-5; 9 nucleotides align to TRBD1. This CDR3 has 15 amino acids. J gave up 6 bases and V 7 bases, and 12 bases lay outside the gene matches. Per germline, CDR1 MDHEN and CDR2 SYDVKM. The CDR3, as DNA: TGTGCCAGCATCGTGGGGGGACAGGGTTTGCAGACCCAGTACTTC. Translated, it gives CASIVGGQGLQTQYF.

This chain uses TRBV6-1 with TRBJ1-2; D is perhaps TRBD1 (6 bases). Germline values: CDR1 MNHNS, CDR2 SASEGT. This CDR3 has 13 amino acids. V was cut by 3 bases and J by 2 bases, with 7 bases left in between. The CDR3: CASSDTGNYGYTF. The CDR3 DNA reads as TGTGCCAGCAGTGACACAGGGAACTATGGCTACACCTTC.